One sample yielded the 12 T cell receptor beta chains listed below, sequenced in a study of regulatory T cells in long-lasting Graves disease (dated by TCRdb to the early 2020s). The sample's time point label, in plain terms: newly diagnosed GD, antithyroid drugs for less than 3 months. For both TCR sequencing and RNA sequencing, RNA was extracted from PBMCs in TRIzol. The method behind the library was multiplex PCR. Reads for this sample came from an Illumina HiSeq 4000. To build TCR beta libraries, CDR3 regions were amplified by Arm-PCR using iRepertoire HTBI primers. The raw public reads went through TCRdb reprocessing: fastp at Q25, MiXCR clone calling, in-frame beta chains kept. Every distinct CDR3 protein forms one entry, paired with its most common genes and DNA. The sample table holds about 620,000 distinct CDR3 sequences, of which about 16% were seen once. About 17% of the sample rests with the top ten.

The data also belong to a second study, concerning T cells in Graves' hyperthyroidism and ophthalmopathy.

The source was peripheral blood mononuclear cells (PBMCs), collected at new diagnosis, from a patient treated with antithyroid drugs. The receptors were sampled from a woman under 40 with Graves disease. Donor details come from another sample of the same person, matched by shared clones.

This chain connects TRBV7-2 to TRBJ1-4; possible D gene TRBD1, 6 bases. CDR3 length: 15 amino acids. Germline CDR1 is SGHTA and CDR2 is FQGNSA. Between the trimmed V and J ends, which lost 5 bases and 3 bases, there was a span of 13 bases. In nucleotides, the CDR3 is TGTGCCAGCAGCATCCGACAGGCCCCTAATGAAAAACTGTTTTTT. Residues: CASSIRQAPNEKLFF.

The rearrangement uses TRBV20-1 and TRBJ1-5; D is unresolved. The ends were cut back, 3 bases at V and 1 base at J, with 4 bases in the middle. CDR3 length: 12 amino acids. From germline, CDR1 is DFQATT and CDR2 SNEGSKA (reference sequence). The CDR3 loop is CSASMSNQPQHF. DNA of the CDR3: TGCAGTGCTAGCATGAGCAATCAGCCCCAGCATTTT.

As to this clonotype: This clone may be a read error of a much larger clone one base away. The chain has TRBV20-1 and TRBJ2-7; D gene ambiguous. Germline V gives CDR1 DFQATT, CDR2 SNEGSKA (reference sequence). The CDR3 extends over 10 amino acids. The V gene lost 3 bases and the J gene lost 1 base, with 1 base spanning the gap. The CDR3 coding sequence is TGCAGTGCTAGTTCCTACGAGCAGTACTTC. It encodes CSASSYEQYF.

This rearrangement joins TRBV27 to TRBJ2-6; D tentatively fits TRBD1 or TRBD2 (5 bases each). V was pared by 4 bases and J by 0 bases, with 10 bases between. There are 16 residues in the CDR3. Germline V CDR1 and CDR2: MNHEY, SMNVEV (reference sequence). CDR3 nucleotide sequence: TGTGCCAGCAGTTGGGTTGGGGGCTCTGGGGCCAACGTCCTGACTTTC. It codes for CASSWVGGSGANVLTF.

The gene calls are TRBV2 and TRBJ1-1; TRBD1 is a possible D gene (6 bases). The CDR3 contains 13 residues. CDR1 is SNHLY and CDR2 is FYNNEI in the germline V gene. Trimming cost V 6 bases and J 2 bases, with 10 bases left between them. The CDR3 DNA sequence: TGTGCCAGCAGGAGACAGGTCAACACTGAAGCTTTCTTT. Its protein product is CASRRQVNTEAFF.

V and J are TRBV5-1 and TRBJ2-2; D not resolved. There are 16 residues in the CDR3. Between the trimmed V and J ends, which lost 0 bases and 4 bases, there was a span of 13 bases. Germline-derived CDR1 and CDR2 are SGHRS and YFSETQ. The CDR3 nucleotides are TGCGCCAGCAGCTTGGAGGCATACTGGGGCACCGGGGAGCTGTTTTTT. Its protein product is CASSLEAYWGTGELFF.

The chain couples TRBV27 to TRBJ2-7, with D possibly being TRBD2 (6 bases). The CDR3 runs 14 residues. V was clipped by 5 bases and J by 0 bases, with 11 bases between them. Per germline, CDR1 MNHEY and CDR2 SMNVEV (reference sequence). The CDR3 is CASSTYGSSYEQYF. The CDR3 bases are TGTGCCAGCAGTACTTACGGGAGCTCCTACGAGCAGTACTTC.

This clonotype was seen ten or more times. The chain recombines TRBV28 with TRBJ1-6, with D maybe TRBD1 (5 bases). V was pared by 5 bases and J by 15 bases, with 20 bases between. Germline V gives CDR1 MDHEN, CDR2 SYDVKM. This CDR3 contains 14 residues. The CDR3 sequence is CASSDTGDLLLLHF. CDR3 nucleotides: TGTGCCAGCAGTGATACTGGGGACCTCCTTCTCCTCCACTTT.

V and J are TRBV19 and TRBJ1-2; D ambiguous. The CDR3 extends over 16 amino acids. Trimming shortened V by 4 bases and J by 4 bases, and 19 bases separated the two germline ends. Germline lookup yields CDR1 LNHDA and CDR2 SQIVND (reference sequence). The CDR3 reads CASSRKTGSIFYGYTF. CDR3 nucleotide sequence: TGTGCCAGTAGTAGGAAAACCGGGTCGATCTTCTATGGCTACACCTTC. The complete variable domain, with remaining parts taken from reference TRBV19 and TRBJ1-2, reads DGGITQSPKYLFRKEGQNVTLSCEQNLNHDAMYWYRQDPGQGLRLIYYSQIVNDFQKGDIAEGYSVSREKKESFPLTVTSAQKNPTAFYLCASSRKTGSIFYGYTFGSGTRLTVV.

This clonotype has ten or more counts. This chain uses TRBV5-1 with TRBJ2-1; D ambiguous. The CDR3 spans 12 residues. The V end lost 3 bases, the J end lost 4 bases, and 5 bases lay between the germline ends. The V gene's germline CDR1 is SGHRS and CDR2 YFSETQ. This CDR3 is CASSYGYNEQFF. The CDR3 nucleotides read TGCGCCAGCAGCTACGGGTACAATGAGCAGTTCTTC. The whole variable domain, remainder taken from reference TRBV5-1 and TRBJ2-1, is KAGVTQTPRYLIKTRGQQVTLSCSPISGHRSVSWYQQTPGQGLQFLFEYFSETQRNKGNFPGRFSGRQFSNSRSEMNVSTLELGDSALYLCASSYGYNEQFFGPGTRLTVL.

This chain links TRBV27 with TRBJ2-7; tentative D call: TRBD2 (7 bases). The CDR3 spans 16 residues. In germline, CDR1 is MNHEY, CDR2 SMNVEV (reference sequence). The ends were cut back, 5 bases at V and 5 bases at J, with 22 bases in the middle. CDR3 sequence (DNA): TGTGCCAGCAGTGCCTCCGGGGGCGGGAGAAGAGACGAGCAGTACTTC. Translation: CASSASGGGRRDEQYF.

This clonotype was seen only a few times. The chain links TRBV10-3 to TRBJ1-1; D is undetermined. CDR3 size: 11 residues. The V gene lost 5 bases and the J gene lost 5 bases, with 6 bases spanning the gap. Germline lookup yields CDR1 ENHRY and CDR2 SYGVKD. CDR3 sequence reads: CAISLGTEAFF. DNA for the CDR3: TGTGCCATCAGTCTTGGGACTGAAGCTTTCTTT.